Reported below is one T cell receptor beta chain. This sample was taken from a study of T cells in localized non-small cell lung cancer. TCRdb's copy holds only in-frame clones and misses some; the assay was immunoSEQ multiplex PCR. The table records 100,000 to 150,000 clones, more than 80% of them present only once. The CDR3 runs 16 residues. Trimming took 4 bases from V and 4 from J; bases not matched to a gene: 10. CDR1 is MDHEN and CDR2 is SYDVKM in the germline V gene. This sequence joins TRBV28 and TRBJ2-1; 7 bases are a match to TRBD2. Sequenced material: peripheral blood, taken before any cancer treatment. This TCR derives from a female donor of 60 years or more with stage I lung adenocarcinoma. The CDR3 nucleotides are TGTGCCAGCAGTTCCCCCGGGGCTAGCGGATACAATGAGCAGTTCTTC. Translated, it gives CASSSPGASGYNEQFF.